These 30 T cell receptor beta chains were all obtained from the same sample, sequenced in a study of cytomegalovirus exposure and HLA in healthy donors (dated by TCRdb to the late 2010s). The library was made by the immunoSEQ multiplex PCR assay. TCRdb carries this immuneACCESS record with in-frame sequences only. Its versions omit some clonotypes, under half of them owing to an unresolved V gene in the studies checked, with the rest unexplained. The sample table holds approximately 120,000 clones, of which about 93% were seen once. Together, the top ten hold less than 1.5% of the sample. The sequenced sample consisted of PBMCs. All receptors derive from a woman in her late teens or twenties in good health and CMV-seronegative.

This chain uses TRBV4-1 with TRBJ2-5, with TRBD1 matching over 10 bases. Germline V CDR1 and CDR2: MGHRA, YSYEKL. The trim removed 4 bases at V and 4 bases at J, leaving 9 bases unmatched. This CDR3 spans 16 amino acids. The CDR3 protein is CASSPRQGAKGETQYF. CDR3 DNA sequence: TGCGCCAGCAGCCCCCGACAGGGGGCAAAGGGAGAGACCCAGTACTTC.

The rearrangement links TRBV25-1 to TRBJ2-7; D might be TRBD1 (6 bases). CDR3 length: 13 residues. The germline V gene has CDR1 MGHDK and CDR2 SYGVNS. Trimming shortened V by 4 bases and J by 3 bases, and 10 bases separated the two germline ends. This chain's CDR3 is CASSAQQGYEQYF. CDR3 in DNA: TGTGCCAGCAGTGCCCAACAGGGCTACGAGCAGTACTTC.

V and J are TRBV28 and TRBJ2-3, with D unclear. Germline V gives CDR1 MDHEN, CDR2 SYDVKM. The V gene lost 5 bases and the J gene lost 5 bases, with 14 bases spanning the gap. The CDR3 is made up of 14 amino acids. The CDR3 loop is CASSPHRTVDTQYF. As DNA, the CDR3 is TGTGCCAGCAGTCCCCACAGAACGGTAGATACGCAGTATTTT.

The rearrangement uses TRBV7-3 and TRBJ1-6, with unresolved D. CDR3 length: 15 residues. CDR1 is SGHTA and CDR2 is FQGTGA in the germline V gene. Trimming removed 4 bases at V and 7 bases at J, with 14 bases between. DNA of the CDR3: TGTGCCAGCAGCTCCCTGGGCAGTTCGAATTCACCCCTCCACTTT. Translated: CASSSLGSSNSPLHF. Full variable domain (outside the CDR3, taken from reference TRBV7-3 and TRBJ1-6): GAGVSQTPSNKVTEKGKYVELRCDPISGHTALYWYRQSLGQGPEFLIYFQGTGAADDSGLPNDRFFAVRPEGSVSTLKIQRTERGDSAVYLCASSSLGSSNSPLHFGNGTRLTVT.

The chain has TRBV2 and TRBJ2-2, with TRBD1 matching 7 bases. Germline V CDR1 and CDR2: SNHLY, FYNNEI. Trimming at V came to 9 bases and at J to 6 bases, leaving 1 base not matched to a gene. The CDR3 length is 11 residues. The CDR3 nucleotides read TGTGCCAGGACAGGGCCCGGGGAGCTGTTTTTT. Translated: CARTGPGELFF.

Remarks on this clone: The junction and the germline gene differ at one end; a read error may be behind it. The chain recombines TRBV15 with TRBJ2-3, with D possibly being TRBD2 (5 bases). Germline V CDR1 and CDR2: LNHNV, YYDKDF (reference sequence). The CDR3 totals 20 residues. CDR3 sequence: CATSREMSGSPLGRTDTQYF. CDR3 sequence (DNA): TGTGCCACCAGCCGAGAGATGTCGGGGTCTCCCCTCGGCCGCACAGATACGCAGTATTTT. Complete variable domain (other parts from reference TRBV15 and TRBJ2-3): DAMVIQNPRYQVTQFGKPVTLSCSQTLNHNVMYWYQQKSSQAPKLLFHYYDKDFNNEADTPDNFQSRRPNTSFCFLDIRSPGLGDTAMYLCATSREMSGSPLGRTDTQYFGPGTRLTVL.

The rearrangement joins TRBV2 to TRBJ1-2; 7 nucleotides line up with TRBD1. The CDR3 loop spans 14 amino acids. The trim removed 4 bases at V and 3 bases at J, leaving 5 bases unmatched. Germline assignment: CDR1 SNHLY and CDR2 FYNNEI. CDR3 protein: CASSGQGAYYGYTF. The CDR3 DNA reads as TGTGCCAGCAGTGGACAGGGAGCATACTATGGCTACACCTTC.

The chain combines TRBV4-1 with TRBJ2-5; maybe TRBD1 (6 bases). The CDR3 runs 17 residues. Trimming removed 0 bases from V and 0 bases from J, with 14 bases in between. CDR1 MGHRA and CDR2 YSYEKL come from the germline V gene. CDR3 nucleotides: TGCGCCAGCAGCCAAGAAGATGGGGGCGAGTACCAAGAGACCCAGTACTTC. It codes for CASSQEDGGEYQETQYF.

This sequence joins TRBV6-1 and TRBJ1-1; D is perhaps TRBD1 (6 bases). The CDR3 is made up of 14 amino acids. Germline loops: CDR1 MNHNS, CDR2 SASEGT. With 4 bases removed from V and 8 bases from J, the gap between germline ends came to 17 bases. CDR3 coding DNA: TGTGCCAGCAGTGGACAGGCGATTCAAATGGAAGCTTTCTTT. The encoded protein is CASSGQAIQMEAFF.

The CDR3 coding sequence is TGTGCCAGCAGCCCTACTAGCGGACCGACCTACGAGCAGTACTTC. Translated: CASSPTSGPTYEQYF. The chain carries TRBV28 and TRBJ2-7; TRBD2 matches 8 bases. CDR3 length equals 15 residues. V dropped 6 bases and J dropped 2; count of bases not matched to a gene: 9. Germline CDR1 reads MDHEN; CDR2 reads SYDVKM.

Concerning this clone itself: Other DNA sequences from this sample encode an identical CDR3 as well. The chain couples TRBV19 to TRBJ2-5, with a weak D call TRBD2 (5 bases). The CDR3 is made up of 11 amino acids. V was pared by 5 bases and J by 5 bases, with 6 bases between. CDR1 and CDR2 from the germline V gene are LNHDA and SQIVND (reference sequence). Here the CDR3 DNA reads TGTGCCAGTAGTGGGGAGGAGACCCAGTACTTC. Its translation is CASSGEETQYF.

The chain carries TRBV9 and TRBJ2-3; D may be TRBD2 (5 bases). Germline CDR1 reads SGDLS; CDR2 reads YYNGEE. V lost 4 bases and J lost 0, with 6 bases in between. The CDR3 runs to 13 residues. This chain's CDR3 is CASSRTSTDTQYF. Written as DNA, the CDR3 is TGTGCCAGCAGCAGGACTAGCACAGATACGCAGTATTTT.

This chain uses TRBV19 with TRBJ2-5, with D possibly being TRBD1 (6 bases). Germline V gives CDR1 LNHDA, CDR2 SQIVND (reference sequence). The V end lost 5 bases, the J end lost 6 bases, and 13 bases lay between the germline ends. This CDR3 has 13 amino acids. The CDR3 loop reads CASSSHRVKTQYF. The DNA of the CDR3 is TGTGCCAGTAGTTCCCACAGGGTGAAGACCCAGTACTTC.

V and J are TRBV4-1 and TRBJ2-2; TRBD2 agrees at 15 bases. Germline-derived CDR1 and CDR2 are MGHRA and YSYEKL. The length of the CDR3 is 18 residues. The J segment lost 5 bases and the V segment lost 4 bases, leaving 8 bases of the junction unmatched. The CDR3 loop is CASSLPGLAGGQTGELFF. Here the CDR3 DNA reads TGCGCCAGCAGCCTCCCGGGACTAGCGGGAGGACAAACCGGGGAGCTGTTTTTT.

This rearrangement joins TRBV6-5 to TRBJ1-4, with a tentative D call TRBD1 (6 bases). With 6 bases removed from V and 5 bases from J, the gap between germline ends came to 16 bases. The CDR3 sequence is 15 residues long. Per germline, CDR1 MNHEY and CDR2 SVGAGI. CDR3 region: CASRRGGQGNEKLFF. As DNA, the CDR3 is TGTGCCAGCAGGAGGGGGGGCCAAGGGAATGAAAAACTGTTTTTT.

In this sample, this clone turned up a few times. The CDR3 loop is CASSITGTPNQPQHF. CDR3 bases: TGTGCCAGCAGCATCACCGGGACACCGAATCAGCCCCAGCATTTT. The chain couples TRBV7-8 to TRBJ1-5; D is perhaps TRBD1 (6 bases). The germline CDR1 and CDR2 sequences are SGHVS and FQNEAQ. This CDR3 is built from 15 residues. Trimming stripped 5 bases from V and 4 bases from J, with 15 bases between.

This clone was observed once. V gene TRBV4-1 combines with J gene TRBJ1-2; D unclear. Germline CDR1 MGHRA, CDR2 YSYEKL. This CDR3 has 14 residues. The V gene lost 1 base and the J gene lost 6 bases, with 12 bases spanning the gap. CDR3 bases: TGCGCCAGCAGCCAAGTTGGCAGTATCCATGGCTACACCTTC. As protein: CASSQVGSIHGYTF.

V is TRBV2 and J is TRBJ1-3; 7 bases line up with TRBD1. Trimming took 7 bases from V and 4 from J; bases not matched to a gene: 7. The CDR3 covers 14 residues. CDR1 and CDR2 from the germline V gene are SNHLY and FYNNEI. The CDR3 coding sequence is TGTGCCAGCATGGAGACAGGGAGAGGAAACACCATATATTTT. It is translated as CASMETGRGNTIYF.

In nucleotides, the CDR3 is TGTGCCAGCAGAACCGGGACAGGACCCAATCAGCCCCAGCATTTT. Amino acid sequence: CASRTGTGPNQPQHF. The chain carries TRBV6-4 and TRBJ1-5; TRBD1 matches 8 bases. The CDR3 runs to 15 residues. The germline V gene has CDR1 MRHNA and CDR2 SNTAGT. J was trimmed by 3 bases and V by 6 bases; bases with no gene match: 7.

The genes are TRBV7-3 and TRBJ1-6; 9 positions match TRBD1. CDR3 length equals 15 residues. The V gene's germline CDR1 is SGHTA and CDR2 FQGTGA. The junction had 9 bases not matched to a gene; V was cut back by 6 bases and J by 9 bases. This CDR3 reads CASSPGTGRSSPLHF. The CDR3 region has the DNA TGTGCCAGCAGTCCAGGGACAGGGAGGAGTTCACCCCTCCACTTT.

J is TRBJ1-5 and V is TRBV6-5, with 8 nucleotides matching TRBD1. The junction had 6 bases not matched to a gene; V was cut back by 6 bases and J by 2 bases. Germline V gene sequence: CDR1 MNHEY, CDR2 SVGAGI. CDR3 length: 15 amino acids. The CDR3 loop reads CASRVSGGGNQPQHF. CDR3 in DNA: TGTGCCAGCAGGGTCTCAGGGGGCGGCAATCAGCCCCAGCATTTT.

The chain combines TRBV6-6 with TRBJ2-7; D might be TRBD1 (6 bases). The V end was cut by 2 bases, the J end by 2 bases, with 10 bases between. Germline V CDR1 and CDR2: MNHNY, SVGAGI (reference sequence). The CDR3 runs 14 residues. CDR3 amino acids: CASSYNRVPYEQYF. The CDR3 DNA reads TGTGCCAGCAGTTACAACAGGGTTCCCTACGAGCAGTACTTC.

The rearrangement joins TRBV4-1 to TRBJ1-6; TRBD1 agrees at 8 bases. The junction had 4 bases not matched to a gene; V was cut back by 0 bases and J by 3 bases. Germline CDR1 MGHRA, CDR2 YSYEKL. The CDR3 totals 17 residues. In DNA, the CDR3 is TGCGCCAGCAGCCAAGATGGGGACAGGTTCTATAATTCACCCCTCCACTTT. Its translation: CASSQDGDRFYNSPLHF.

The V gene is TRBV30, the J gene TRBJ1-3; tentative D call: TRBD1 (5 bases). This CDR3 is 14 amino acids long. V was shortened by 7 bases and J by 0 bases, with 13 bases between the two germline ends. CDR1 and CDR2 from the germline V gene are GTSNPN and SVGIG (reference sequence). CDR3 coding DNA: TGTGCCTCACAGGTAGGCTTCTCTGGAAACACCATATATTTT. This sequence encodes CASQVGFSGNTIYF. The entire variable domain, with the rest obtained from reference TRBV30 and TRBJ1-3, is as follows: SQTIHQWPATLVQPVGSPLSLECTVEGTSNPNLYWYRQAAGRGLQLLFYSVGIGQISSEVPQNLSASRPQDRQFILSSKKLLLSDSGFYLCASQVGFSGNTIYFGEGSWLTVV.

The rearrangement uses TRBV6-5 and TRBJ2-1; TRBD2 matches at 11 bases. Losses at the gene ends were 2 bases for V and 4 bases for J; bases not matched to a gene: 1. This CDR3 comprises 15 residues. The V gene's germline CDR1 is MNHEY and CDR2 SVGAGI. DNA of the CDR3: TGTGCCAGCAGTTACCGGACTAGCGGGTACAATGAGCAGTTCTTC. This gives the protein CASSYRTSGYNEQFF.

The CDR3 DNA reads as TGCGCCAGCAGACAGGGGGCGGAAAGAAACATTCAGTACTTC. This gives the protein CASRQGAERNIQYF. V and J are TRBV5-1 and TRBJ2-4, with 9 bases fitting TRBD1. Trimming cost V 5 bases and J 6 bases; bases outside gene matches: 6. The germline CDR1 and CDR2 sequences are SGHRS and YFSETQ. CDR3 length equals 14 residues.

The genes are TRBV2 and TRBJ1-5; D unresolved. CDR3 size: 15 residues. Trimming shortened V by 4 bases and J by 0 bases, and 10 bases separated the two germline ends. Germline values: CDR1 SNHLY, CDR2 FYNNEI. CDR3 loop: CASSAKTYSNQPQHF. The CDR3 DNA is TGTGCCAGCAGTGCAAAGACTTATAGCAATCAGCCCCAGCATTTT.

The genes are TRBV5-1 and TRBJ2-1; 16 bases line up with TRBD2. CDR1 and CDR2 (germline): SGHRS, YFSETQ. The CDR3 totals 18 residues. V lost 3 bases to trimming and J lost 9 bases; unmatched junction nucleotides: 12. This CDR3 reads CASSSAGTSGRAEGEQFF. DNA of the CDR3: TGCGCCAGCAGCTCAGCCGGGACTAGCGGGAGGGCCGAAGGTGAGCAGTTCTTC.

V gene TRBV5-4 combines with J gene TRBJ1-4, with 7 bases that match TRBD1. The length of the CDR3 is 15 residues. Germline CDR1 reads SGHNT; CDR2 reads YYREEE (reference sequence). J was trimmed by 0 bases and V by 4 bases; bases with no gene match: 3. CDR3: CASSKGQATNEKLFF. The CDR3 nucleotides read TGTGCCAGCAGCAAAGGACAGGCAACTAATGAAAAACTGTTTTTT.

The chain uses TRBV6-6 and TRBJ1-5, with TRBD1 matching 8 bases. CDR1 and CDR2 from the germline V gene are MNHNY and SVGAGI (reference sequence). The J segment lost 2 bases and the V segment lost 5 bases, leaving 5 bases of the junction unmatched. The CDR3 consists of 15 residues. CDR3 nucleotide sequence: TGTGCCAGCAGTAACCCGGGACAGGGCAATCAGCCCCAGCATTTT. Its translation: CASSNPGQGNQPQHF.